The clone carrying this T cell receptor beta chain was counted once. What it binds is not known. With a J-beta primer mix and a sample-barcoded 5' primer, a second PCR ran about 6 to 11 cycles. Sequencing yielded, for each sample, at least 2.5 million paired-end reads carrying CDR3. TCRdb passed the 5' RACE reads through MiXCR, listing each CDR3 protein once. The sample holds some 1,500,000 distinct CDR3 sequences, approximately 42% seen once. This sample was included in a study of blood T cells in healthy people across ages. Caucasian, healthy and from Russia, the donors were aged between roughly 6 and 95. Every sample gave at least 5 micrograms of total RNA when it was extracted. General study findings and limits: Underestimates were what the diversity estimates from one million T cells were considered to be.

V was trimmed by 0 bases and J by 11 bases, leaving 31 bases between them. The CDR3 runs to 19 residues. Looked up from germline, CDR1 is MNHEY and CDR2 is SMNVEV (reference sequence). What was sequenced was blood. The clonotype originates from a young woman in good health. V is TRBV27 and J is TRBJ2-5; a possible D gene is TRBD1 (7 bases). CDR3 nucleotides: TGTGCCAGCAGTTTATCCCCCCTCTTCACTAGCCCCCAGGGGGATGAGCAGTACTTC. It is translated as CASSLSPLFTSPQGDEQYF.